These 2 T cell receptor beta chains were all obtained from the same sample, sequenced in a study of cytomegalovirus exposure and HLA in healthy donors. The PCR used 60 Vbeta and 13 Jbeta primers. Sequencing used immunoSEQ multiplex PCR; TCRdb keeps in-frame clones, though not all of them. The sample has 100,000 to 150,000 clones, 72% seen once. The sample was PBMCs. Receptors were obtained from a man in his thirties or forties in good health and CMV-seronegative.

The chain couples TRBV10-3 to TRBJ1-2; 7 bases fit TRBD1. V was clipped by 6 bases and J by 4 bases; unmatched bases: 17. The CDR3 runs to 17 residues. CDR1 and CDR2 from the germline V gene are ENHRY and SYGVKD. The CDR3 sequence: CAISGPGTVNRGYGYTF. In DNA form, the CDR3 reads TGTGCCATCAGCGGTCCGGGGACAGTCAATCGGGGCTATGGCTACACCTTC.

This clone is a singleton in its sample. The gene calls are TRBV27 and TRBJ1-4, with a weak D call TRBD1 (6 bases). From germline, CDR1 is MNHEY and CDR2 SMNVEV (reference sequence). V was clipped by 4 bases and J by 4 bases, with 13 bases between them. The CDR3 covers 15 residues. CDR3 in DNA: TGTGCCAGCAGTTCCAACAGGGCGTTTAATGAAAAACTGTTTTTT. Translation: CASSSNRAFNEKLFF. Based on the CDR3 plus reference TRBV27 and TRBJ1-4, the full variable domain is EAQVTQNPRYLITVTGKKLTVTCSQNMNHEYMSWYRQDPGLGLRQIYYSMNVEVTDKGDVPEGYKVSRKEKRNFPLILESPSPNQTSLYFCASSSNRAFNEKLFFGSGTQLSVL.